This T cell receptor (beta chain) was documented in a study of CD8+CD57+ T cells in acquired aplastic anemia. The wider study: Quantities of DNA derived from sorted CD4+ and CD8+ cells averaged roughly 3.4 ug. Notes on the study in general: A significant difference in CD8+ Simpson's diversity between patients and controls was not found. The same twenty-nine CD8+ CDR3 sequences occurred in patients and in controls.

Germline-derived CDR1 and CDR2 are SNHLY and FYNNEI. Trimming cost V 6 bases and J 5 bases, with 14 bases left between them. CDR3 size: 14 residues. Both TCR beta VDJ combination and CDR3 sequence profiling were carried out. Genomic DNA was the template for this profiling. MiXCR, run by TCRdb on the reads, gives a single entry per CDR3 protein. The sample has under 350,000 distinct CDR3 sequences, approximately 57% seen once; the top ten hold around 1.2%. With respect to this clonotype: Antigen specificity is unknown.

Previously, flow cytometry had revealed CD8+CD57+ cell expansion in the patients chosen for sequencing. V gene TRBV2 combines with J gene TRBJ1-5, with D possibly matching TRBD1 (6 bases). Material: sorted CD4+, CD8+, or CD8+CD57+ T cells (not recorded which) from PBMCs. The sequence was collected from a human donor with aplastic anemia. The CDR3 coding sequence is TGTGCCAGCAGCCAGGGGCAGGTCGATCAGCCCCAGCATTTT. It is translated as CASSQGQVDQPQHF.